This T cell receptor beta chain appears in the sequencing data of a study of cytomegalovirus exposure and HLA in healthy donors. V was clipped by 7 bases and J by 6 bases, with 8 bases between them. Looked up from germline, CDR1 is SGDLS and CDR2 is YYNGEE. This CDR3 contains 11 residues. PCR primers comprised 60 Vbeta and 13 Jbeta primers. Assay: immunoSEQ multiplex PCR; the TCRdb copy retains only in-frame clones and omits some. The sample yields more than 110,000 clones, around three quarters seen once. The source of this sequence is a young man in good health and CMV-seronegative. The chain employs TRBV9 and TRBJ2-1; D might be TRBD1 (5 bases). The specimen was PBMCs. The CDR3 loop is CASGAINEQFF. The CDR3 DNA reads as TGTGCCAGCGGGGCGATCAATGAGCAGTTCTTC.